The next 4 T cell receptor beta chains were all read from a single sample in a study of early stage breast cancer tumors. Measured with immunoSEQ multiplex PCR; TCRdb has only the in-frame clones, and not every one. The sample carries 25,000 to 30,000 clones, roughly three fifths recorded once. Sequencing input: breast tumor tissue. All receptors derive from a person aged 45-65 years with breast cancer.

The rearrangement joins TRBV4-1 to TRBJ2-2, with 11 bases that match TRBD2. CDR1 is MGHRA and CDR2 is YSYEKL in the germline V gene. Trimming cost V 6 bases and J 2 bases; bases outside gene matches: 2. CDR3 length: 15 residues. CDR3 sequence (DNA): TGCGCCAGCAGTACTAGCGGGAGAAACACCGGGGAGCTGTTTTTT. Its protein product is CASSTSGRNTGELFF.

This chain connects TRBV5-1 to TRBJ2-1; the match to TRBD2 covers 8 bases. CDR1 is SGHRS and CDR2 is YFSETQ in the germline V gene. This CDR3 spans 15 amino acids. V was pared by 1 base and J by 1 base, with 1 base of the junction left unmatched. The CDR3 DNA is TGCGCCAGCAGCTTGACTAGCGGATCCTACAATGAGCAGTTCTTC. It codes for CASSLTSGSYNEQFF.

This clone was detected only a few times. This chain uses TRBV19 with TRBJ1-2; TRBD1 agrees at 9 bases. J lost 6 bases, V lost 7 bases, and 21 bases had no gene match. The V gene's germline CDR1 is LNHDA and CDR2 SQIVND (reference sequence). CDR3 length equals 18 residues. In DNA form, the CDR3 reads TGTGCCAGTACCCGACCCACAGGGGGCGCGTTTGGACGCAATGGCTACACCTTC. It encodes CASTRPTGGAFGRNGYTF.

CDR3 in amino acids: CASSSGYPRDEQYF. The CDR3 DNA reads as TGTGCCAGCAGCTCCGGGTACCCCCGCGACGAGCAGTACTTC. This chain connects TRBV2 to TRBJ2-7; no clear D. The CDR3 is made up of 14 amino acids. CDR1 is SNHLY, CDR2 FYNNEI, per germline. V lost 6 bases and J lost 5, with 17 bases in between.